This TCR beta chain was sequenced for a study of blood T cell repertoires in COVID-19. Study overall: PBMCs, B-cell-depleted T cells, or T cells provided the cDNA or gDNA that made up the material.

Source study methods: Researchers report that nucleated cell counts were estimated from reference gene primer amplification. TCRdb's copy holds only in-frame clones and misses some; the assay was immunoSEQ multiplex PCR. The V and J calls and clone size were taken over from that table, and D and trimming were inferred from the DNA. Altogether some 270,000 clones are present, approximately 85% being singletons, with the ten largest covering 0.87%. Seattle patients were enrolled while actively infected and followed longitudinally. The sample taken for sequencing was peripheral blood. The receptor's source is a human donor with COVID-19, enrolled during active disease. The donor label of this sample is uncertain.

CDR3 region: CASSDPGGMGDTQYF. DNA for the CDR3: TGCGCCAGCAGTGATCCAGGGGGCATGGGAGATACGCAGTATTTT. V and J are TRBV10-1 and TRBJ2-3; 8 nucleotides align to TRBD1. CDR1 WNHNN and CDR2 SYGVQD come from the germline V gene (reference sequence). Trimming cost V 3 bases and J 5 bases; bases outside gene matches: 7. The CDR3 consists of 15 residues.